Given below is one T cell receptor (beta chain) in context. The treatment here: oral pan-JAK inhibitor, 5-10 mg twice daily. The data are from a study of CD8+ T cells in alopecia areata. Study context: Twice daily, treated patients received 5 to 10 mg of oral tofacitinib.

The CDR3 loop spans 15 amino acids. V was clipped by 1 base and J by 7 bases; unmatched bases: 3. From germline, CDR1 is MGHDK and CDR2 SYGVNS. The sequencing template was cDNA reverse transcribed from extracted RNA. This table comes from immunoSEQ multiplex PCR, and its TCRdb copy is limited to in-frame clones, with some not included. The profile shows around 86,000 clones, more than 65% of them singletons. The genes are TRBV25-1 and TRBJ1-4, with 10 bases identical to TRBD1. The sequence was collected from a human donor with alopecia areata. The sample here was CD8+ T cells sorted from blood, taken between weeks 43 and 45, from a patient treated with tofacitinib. CDR3 DNA sequence: TGTGCCAGCAGTGAATTGGGGACAGGGGTTGAAAAACTGTTTTTT. This sequence encodes CASSELGTGVEKLFF.